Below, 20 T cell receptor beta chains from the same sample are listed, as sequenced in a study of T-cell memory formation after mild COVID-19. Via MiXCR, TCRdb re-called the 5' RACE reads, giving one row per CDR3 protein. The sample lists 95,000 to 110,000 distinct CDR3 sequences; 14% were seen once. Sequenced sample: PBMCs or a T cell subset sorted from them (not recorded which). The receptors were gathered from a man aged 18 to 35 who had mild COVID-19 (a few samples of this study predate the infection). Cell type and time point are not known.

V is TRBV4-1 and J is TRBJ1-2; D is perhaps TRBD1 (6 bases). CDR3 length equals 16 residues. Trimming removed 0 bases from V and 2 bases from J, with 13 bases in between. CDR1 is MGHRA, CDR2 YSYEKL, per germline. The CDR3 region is CASSQDQGMVNYGYTF. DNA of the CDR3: TGCGCCAGCAGCCAAGACCAGGGGATGGTCAACTATGGCTACACCTTC.

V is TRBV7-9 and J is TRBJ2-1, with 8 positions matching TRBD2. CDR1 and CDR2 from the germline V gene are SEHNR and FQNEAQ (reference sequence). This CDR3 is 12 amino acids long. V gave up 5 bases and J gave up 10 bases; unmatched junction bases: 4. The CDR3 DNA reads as TGTGCCAGCAGCAATAGCGGGGTGGAGCAGTTCTTC. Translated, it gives CASSNSGVEQFF. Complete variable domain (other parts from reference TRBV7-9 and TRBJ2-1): DTGVSQNPRHKITKRGQNVTFRCDPISEHNRLYWYRQTLGQGPEFLTYFQNEAQLEKSRLLSDRFSAERPKGSFSTLEIQRTEQGDSAMYLCASSNSGVEQFFGPGTRLTVL.

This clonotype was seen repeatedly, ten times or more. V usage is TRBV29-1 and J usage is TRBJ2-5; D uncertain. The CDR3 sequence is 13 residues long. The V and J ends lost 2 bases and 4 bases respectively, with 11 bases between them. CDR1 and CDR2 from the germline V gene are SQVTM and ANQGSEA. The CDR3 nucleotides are TGCAGCGTTGAACAACGCCGCGGAGAGACCCAGTACTTC. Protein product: CSVEQRRGETQYF.

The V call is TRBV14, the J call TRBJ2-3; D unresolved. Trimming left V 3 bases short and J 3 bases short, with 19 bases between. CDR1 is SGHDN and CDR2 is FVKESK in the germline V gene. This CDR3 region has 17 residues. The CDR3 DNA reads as TGTGCCAGCAGCCATCACACATTGGTGGGGTGGACAGATACGCAGTATTTT. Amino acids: CASSHHTLVGWTDTQYF. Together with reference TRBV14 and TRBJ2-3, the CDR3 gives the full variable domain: EAGVTQFPSHSVIEKGQTVTLRCDPISGHDNLYWYRRVMGKEIKFLLHFVKESKQDESGMPNNRFLAERTGGTYSTLKVQPAELEDSGVYFCASSHHTLVGWTDTQYFGPGTRLTVL.

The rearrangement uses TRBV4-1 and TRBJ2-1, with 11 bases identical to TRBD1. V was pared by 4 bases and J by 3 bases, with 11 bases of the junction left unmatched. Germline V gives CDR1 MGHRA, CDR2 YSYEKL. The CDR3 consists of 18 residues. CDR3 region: CASSLFPRTGGGYNEQFF. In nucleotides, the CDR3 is TGCGCCAGCAGCCTCTTCCCCCGGACAGGGGGCGGCTACAATGAGCAGTTCTTC.

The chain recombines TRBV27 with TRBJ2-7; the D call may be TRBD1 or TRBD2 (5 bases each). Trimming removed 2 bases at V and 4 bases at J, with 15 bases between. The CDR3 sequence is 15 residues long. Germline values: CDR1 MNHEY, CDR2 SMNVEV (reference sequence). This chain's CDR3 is CASSLMGDAGYEQYF. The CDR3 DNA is TGTGCCAGCAGTTTAATGGGGGACGCCGGGTACGAGCAGTACTTC.

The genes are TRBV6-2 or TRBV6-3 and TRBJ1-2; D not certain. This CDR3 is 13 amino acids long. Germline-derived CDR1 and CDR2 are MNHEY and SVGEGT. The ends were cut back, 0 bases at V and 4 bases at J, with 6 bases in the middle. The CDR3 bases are TGTGCCAGCAGTTACTCGGACTCCTATGGCTACACCTTC. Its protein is CASSYSDSYGYTF.

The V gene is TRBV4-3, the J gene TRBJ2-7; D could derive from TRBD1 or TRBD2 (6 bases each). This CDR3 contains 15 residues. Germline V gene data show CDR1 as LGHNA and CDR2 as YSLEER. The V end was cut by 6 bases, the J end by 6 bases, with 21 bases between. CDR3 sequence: CASSSNFGGNSEQYF. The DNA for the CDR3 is TGCGCCAGCAGTTCTAACTTCGGGGGCAATTCCGAGCAGTACTTC.

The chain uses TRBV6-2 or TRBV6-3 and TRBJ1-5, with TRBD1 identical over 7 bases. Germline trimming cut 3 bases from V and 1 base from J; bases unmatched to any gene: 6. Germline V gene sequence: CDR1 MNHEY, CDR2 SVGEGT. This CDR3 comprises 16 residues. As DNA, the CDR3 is TGTGCCAGCAGTTATCTCGGACAGGCAAGCAATCAGCCCCAGCATTTT. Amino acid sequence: CASSYLGQASNQPQHF.

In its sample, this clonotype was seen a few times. The CDR3 DNA is TGTGCCAGCAGCCACACCCGGGCCTTTCAGCAGCCCCAGCATTTT. Its translation is CASSHTRAFQQPQHF. The chain couples TRBV28 to TRBJ1-5; no reliable D call. This CDR3 has 15 residues. Germline-derived CDR1 and CDR2 are MDHEN and SYDVKM. Trimming stripped 6 bases from V and 7 bases from J, with 19 bases between.

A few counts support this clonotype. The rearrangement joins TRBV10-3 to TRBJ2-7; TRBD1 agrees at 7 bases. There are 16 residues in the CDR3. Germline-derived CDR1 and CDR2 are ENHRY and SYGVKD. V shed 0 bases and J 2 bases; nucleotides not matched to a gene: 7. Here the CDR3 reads CAISESTLGQTYEQYF. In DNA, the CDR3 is TGTGCCATCAGTGAGTCGACTCTGGGACAGACCTACGAGCAGTACTTC.

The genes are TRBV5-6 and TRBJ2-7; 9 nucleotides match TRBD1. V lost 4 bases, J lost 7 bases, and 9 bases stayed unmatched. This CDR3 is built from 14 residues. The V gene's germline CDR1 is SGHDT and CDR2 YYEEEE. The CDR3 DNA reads TGTGCCAGCAGCATCCGGGACAGGGCAGAGGAGCAGTACTTC. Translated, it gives CASSIRDRAEEQYF.

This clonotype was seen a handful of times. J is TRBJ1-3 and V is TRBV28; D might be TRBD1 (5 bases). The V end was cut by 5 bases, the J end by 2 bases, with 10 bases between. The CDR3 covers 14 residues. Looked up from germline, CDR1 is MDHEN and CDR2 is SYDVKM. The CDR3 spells CASSDQGTGNTIYF. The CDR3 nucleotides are TGTGCCAGCAGTGATCAGGGCACTGGAAACACCATATATTTT.

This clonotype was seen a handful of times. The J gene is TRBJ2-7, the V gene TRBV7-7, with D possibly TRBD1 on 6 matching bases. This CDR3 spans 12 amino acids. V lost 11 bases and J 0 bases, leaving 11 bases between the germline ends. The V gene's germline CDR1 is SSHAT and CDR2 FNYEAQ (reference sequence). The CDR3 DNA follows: TGTGCCGTCATGGGGGCCTCCTACGAGCAGTACTTC. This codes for CAVMGASYEQYF. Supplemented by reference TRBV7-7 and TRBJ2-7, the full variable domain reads GAGVSQSPRYKVTKRGQDVTLRCDPISSHATLYWYQQALGQGPEFLTYFNYEAQPDKSGLPSDRFSAERPEGSISTLTIQRTEQRDSAMYRCAVMGASYEQYFGPGTRLTVT.

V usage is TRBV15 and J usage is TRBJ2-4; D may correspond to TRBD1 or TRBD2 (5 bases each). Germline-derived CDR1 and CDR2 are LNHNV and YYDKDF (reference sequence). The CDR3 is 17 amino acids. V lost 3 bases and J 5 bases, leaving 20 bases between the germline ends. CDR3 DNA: TGTGCCACCAGCAGGGCAAGAAGTAGGGACGGGGAAAACATTCAGTACTTC. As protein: CATSRARSRDGENIQYF.

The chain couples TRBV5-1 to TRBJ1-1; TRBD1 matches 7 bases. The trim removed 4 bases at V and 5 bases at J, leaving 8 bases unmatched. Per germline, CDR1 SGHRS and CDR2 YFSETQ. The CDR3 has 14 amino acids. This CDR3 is CASSPSRGRTEAFF. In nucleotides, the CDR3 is TGCGCCAGCAGCCCGTCTAGGGGGCGAACTGAAGCTTTCTTT. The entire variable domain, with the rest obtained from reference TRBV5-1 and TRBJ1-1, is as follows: KAGVTQTPRYLIKTRGQQVTLSCSPISGHRSVSWYQQTPGQGLQFLFEYFSETQRNKGNFPGRFSGRQFSNSRSEMNVSTLELGDSALYLCASSPSRGRTEAFFGQGTRLTVV.

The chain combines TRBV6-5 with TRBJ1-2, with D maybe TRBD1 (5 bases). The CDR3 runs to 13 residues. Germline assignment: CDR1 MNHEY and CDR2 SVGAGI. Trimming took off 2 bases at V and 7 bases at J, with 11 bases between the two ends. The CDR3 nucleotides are TGTGCCAGCAGTTACGGCAGCGGGGCTGGCTACACCTTC. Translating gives CASSYGSGAGYTF.

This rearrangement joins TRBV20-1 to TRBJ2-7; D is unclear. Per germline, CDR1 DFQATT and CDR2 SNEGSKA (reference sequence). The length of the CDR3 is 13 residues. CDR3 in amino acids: CSARAQSSYEQYV. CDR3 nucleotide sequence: TGCAGTGCCAGAGCCCAGAGCTCCTACGAGCAGTACGTC.

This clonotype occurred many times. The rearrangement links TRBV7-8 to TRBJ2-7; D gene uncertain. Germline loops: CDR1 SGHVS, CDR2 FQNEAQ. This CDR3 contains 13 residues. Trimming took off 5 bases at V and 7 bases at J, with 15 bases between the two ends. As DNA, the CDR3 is TGTGCCAGCAGCCCGTCATTGGGCGGTGAGCAGTACTTC. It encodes CASSPSLGGEQYF.

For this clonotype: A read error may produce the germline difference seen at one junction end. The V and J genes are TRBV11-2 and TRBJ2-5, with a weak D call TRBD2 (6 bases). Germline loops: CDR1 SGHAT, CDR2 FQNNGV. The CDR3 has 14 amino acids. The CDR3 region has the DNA TGTGCCAGCGTCGGGACTGCAGAAGAGGAGACCAAGTACTTC. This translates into CASVGTAEEETKYF.